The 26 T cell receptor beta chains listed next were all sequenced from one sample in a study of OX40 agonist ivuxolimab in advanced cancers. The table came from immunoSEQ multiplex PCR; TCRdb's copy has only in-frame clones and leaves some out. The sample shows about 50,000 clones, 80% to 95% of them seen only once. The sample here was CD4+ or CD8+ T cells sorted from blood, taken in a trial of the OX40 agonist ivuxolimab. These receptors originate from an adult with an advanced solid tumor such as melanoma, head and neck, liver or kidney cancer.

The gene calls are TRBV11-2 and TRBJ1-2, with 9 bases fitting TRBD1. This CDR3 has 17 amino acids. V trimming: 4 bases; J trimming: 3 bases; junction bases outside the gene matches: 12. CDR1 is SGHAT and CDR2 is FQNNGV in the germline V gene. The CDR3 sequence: CASSSLTGGLTDYGYTF. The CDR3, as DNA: TGTGCCAGCAGCTCGCTAACAGGGGGCTTGACGGACTATGGCTACACCTTC.

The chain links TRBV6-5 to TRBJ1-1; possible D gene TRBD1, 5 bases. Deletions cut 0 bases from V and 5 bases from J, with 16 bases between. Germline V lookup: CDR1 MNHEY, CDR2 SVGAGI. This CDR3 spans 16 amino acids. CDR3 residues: CASSYSSDSQRTEAFF. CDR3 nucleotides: TGTGCCAGCAGTTACTCGAGCGACAGCCAAAGAACTGAAGCTTTCTTT.

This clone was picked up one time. CDR3 sequence reads: CASSVNQGATGELFF. DNA of the CDR3: TGTGCCAGCAGCGTTAATCAGGGGGCCACCGGGGAGCTGTTTTTT. This chain connects TRBV9 to TRBJ2-2; 8 bases are a match to TRBD1. Per germline, CDR1 SGDLS and CDR2 YYNGEE. The CDR3 runs 15 residues. With V trimmed by 2 bases and J by 4 bases, 4 bases remained unmatched.

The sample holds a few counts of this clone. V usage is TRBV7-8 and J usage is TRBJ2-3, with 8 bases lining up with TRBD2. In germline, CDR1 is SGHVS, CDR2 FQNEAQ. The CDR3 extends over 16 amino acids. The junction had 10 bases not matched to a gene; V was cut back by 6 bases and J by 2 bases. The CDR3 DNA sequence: TGTGCCAGCAGAGGGCCCCAGCGGGGGAACACAGATACGCAGTATTTT. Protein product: CASRGPQRGNTDTQYF.

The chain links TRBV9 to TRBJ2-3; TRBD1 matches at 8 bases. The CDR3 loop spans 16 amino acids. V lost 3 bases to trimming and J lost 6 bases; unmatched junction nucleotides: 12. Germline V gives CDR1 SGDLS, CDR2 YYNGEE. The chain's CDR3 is CASSDGQGASRDTQYF. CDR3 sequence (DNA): TGTGCCAGCAGCGACGGACAGGGAGCTTCGCGGGATACGCAGTATTTT. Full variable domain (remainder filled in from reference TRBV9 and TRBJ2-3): DSGVTQTPKHLITATGQRVTLRCSPRSGDLSVYWYQQSLDQGLQFLIQYYNGEERAKGNILERFSAQQFPDLHSELNLSSLELGDSALYFCASSDGQGASRDTQYFGPGTRLTVL.

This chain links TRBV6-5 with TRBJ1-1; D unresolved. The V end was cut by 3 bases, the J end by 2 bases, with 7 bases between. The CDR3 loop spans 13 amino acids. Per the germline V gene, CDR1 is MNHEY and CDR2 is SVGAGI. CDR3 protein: CASSYRINTEAFF. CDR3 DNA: TGTGCCAGCAGTTATAGGATAAACACTGAAGCTTTCTTT.

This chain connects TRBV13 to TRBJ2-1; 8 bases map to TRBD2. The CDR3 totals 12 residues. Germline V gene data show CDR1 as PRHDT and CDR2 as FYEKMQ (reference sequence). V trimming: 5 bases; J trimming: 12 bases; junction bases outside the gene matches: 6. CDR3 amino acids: CASSRLGGVQFF. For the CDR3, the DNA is TGTGCCAGCAGCAGACTCGGGGGGGTGCAGTTCTTC.

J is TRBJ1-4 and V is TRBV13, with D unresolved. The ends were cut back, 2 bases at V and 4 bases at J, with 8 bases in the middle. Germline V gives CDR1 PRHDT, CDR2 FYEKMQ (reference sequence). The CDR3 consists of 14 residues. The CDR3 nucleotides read TGTGCCAGCAGCTTAAACAGTGTTAATGAAAAACTGTTTTTT. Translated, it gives CASSLNSVNEKLFF.

The CDR3 nucleotides are TGTGCCAGCAGTTATGGGAGAGGCTACACCTTC. This sequence encodes CASSYGRGYTF. V usage is TRBV6-5 and J usage is TRBJ1-2; no definite D call. Per germline, CDR1 MNHEY and CDR2 SVGAGI. Trimming pared 3 bases from V and 8 bases from J, leaving 7 bases between. The CDR3 loop spans 11 amino acids.

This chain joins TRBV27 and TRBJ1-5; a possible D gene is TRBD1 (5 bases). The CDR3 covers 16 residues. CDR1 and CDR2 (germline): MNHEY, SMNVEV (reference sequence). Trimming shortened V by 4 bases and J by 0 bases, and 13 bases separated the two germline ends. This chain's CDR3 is CASSSRAVGSNQPQHF. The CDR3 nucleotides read TGTGCCAGCAGTTCCAGGGCCGTCGGTAGCAATCAGCCCCAGCATTTT.

The CDR3 DNA sequence: TGTGCCAGCAGTGAAACAGGGGGCGGGTATGGCTACACCTTC. This encodes CASSETGGGYGYTF. J is TRBJ1-2 and V is TRBV2, with TRBD1 matching over 9 bases. Germline CDR1 reads SNHLY; CDR2 reads FYNNEI. CDR3 size: 14 residues. V gave up 2 bases and J gave up 5 bases; unmatched junction bases: 3. Full variable domain (remainder filled in from reference TRBV2 and TRBJ1-2): EPEVTQTPSHQVTQMGQEVILRCVPISNHLYFYWYRQILGQKVEFLVSFYNNEISEKSEIFDDQFSVERPDGSNFTLKIRSTKLEDSAMYFCASSETGGGYGYTFGSGTRLTVV.

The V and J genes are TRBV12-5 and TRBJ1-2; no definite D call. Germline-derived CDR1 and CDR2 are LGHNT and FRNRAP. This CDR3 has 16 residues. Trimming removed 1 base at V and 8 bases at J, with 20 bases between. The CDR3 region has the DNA TGTGCTAGTGGTTTGGAAGTGATGAGTGTTAGCGACGGCTACACCTTC. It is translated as CASGLEVMSVSDGYTF.

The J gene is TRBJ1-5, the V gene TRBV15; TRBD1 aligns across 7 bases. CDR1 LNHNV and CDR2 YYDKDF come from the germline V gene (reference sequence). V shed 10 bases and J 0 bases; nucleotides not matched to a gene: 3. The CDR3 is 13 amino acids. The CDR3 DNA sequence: TGTGCCATTGGGACAGATAGCAATCAGCCCCAGCATTTT. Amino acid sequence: CAIGTDSNQPQHF.

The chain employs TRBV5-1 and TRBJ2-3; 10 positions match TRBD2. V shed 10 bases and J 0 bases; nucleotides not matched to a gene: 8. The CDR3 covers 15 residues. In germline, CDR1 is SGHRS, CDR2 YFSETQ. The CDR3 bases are TGCGCCTCCGCAGCGGGGGGGTCTAGCACAGATACGCAGTATTTT. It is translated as CASAAGGSSTDTQYF.

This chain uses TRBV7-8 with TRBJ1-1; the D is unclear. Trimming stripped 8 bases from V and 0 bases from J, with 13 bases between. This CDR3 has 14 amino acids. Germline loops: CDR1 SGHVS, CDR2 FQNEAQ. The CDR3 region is CASRGSSLNTEAFF. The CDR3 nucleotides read TGTGCCAGCCGAGGTTCGTCATTGAACACTGAAGCTTTCTTT.

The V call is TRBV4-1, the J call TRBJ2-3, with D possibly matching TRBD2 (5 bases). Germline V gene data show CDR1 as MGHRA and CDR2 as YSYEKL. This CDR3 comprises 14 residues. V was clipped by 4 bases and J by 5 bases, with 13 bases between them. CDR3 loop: CASSRLNEGDTQYF. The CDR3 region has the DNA TGCGCCAGCAGCCGACTCAACGAGGGAGATACGCAGTATTTT.

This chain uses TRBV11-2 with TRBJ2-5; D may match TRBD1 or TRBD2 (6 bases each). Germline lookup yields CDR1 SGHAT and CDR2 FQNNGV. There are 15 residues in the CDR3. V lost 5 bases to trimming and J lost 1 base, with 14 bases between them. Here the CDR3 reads CASSKEGGPQETQYF. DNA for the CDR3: TGTGCCAGCAGCAAAGAAGGGGGGCCCCAAGAGACCCAGTACTTC. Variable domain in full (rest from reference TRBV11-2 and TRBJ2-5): EAGVAQSPRYKIIEKRQSVAFWCNPISGHATLYWYQQILGQGPKLLIQFQNNGVVDDSQLPKDRFSAERLKGVDSTLKIQPAKLEDSAVYLCASSKEGGPQETQYFGPGTRLLVL.

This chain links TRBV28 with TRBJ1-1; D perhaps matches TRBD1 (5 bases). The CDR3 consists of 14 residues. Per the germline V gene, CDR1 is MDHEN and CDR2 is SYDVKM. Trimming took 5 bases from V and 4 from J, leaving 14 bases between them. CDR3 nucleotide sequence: TGTGCCAGCAGTCTCGTGTGGGGGGGCACTGAAGCTTTCTTT. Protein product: CASSLVWGGTEAFF.

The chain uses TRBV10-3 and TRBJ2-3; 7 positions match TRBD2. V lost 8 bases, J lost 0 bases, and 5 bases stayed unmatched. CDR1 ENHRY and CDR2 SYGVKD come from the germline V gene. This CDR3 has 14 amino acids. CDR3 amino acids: CAIEGGASTDTQYF. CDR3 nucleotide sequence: TGTGCCATCGAGGGAGGGGCGAGCACAGATACGCAGTATTTT.

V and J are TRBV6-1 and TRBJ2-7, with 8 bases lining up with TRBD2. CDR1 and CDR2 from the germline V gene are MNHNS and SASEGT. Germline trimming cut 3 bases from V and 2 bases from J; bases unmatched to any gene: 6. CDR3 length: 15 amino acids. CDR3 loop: CASSDGAGAPYEQYF. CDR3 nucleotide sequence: TGTGCCAGCAGTGACGGAGCGGGGGCACCCTACGAGCAGTACTTC.

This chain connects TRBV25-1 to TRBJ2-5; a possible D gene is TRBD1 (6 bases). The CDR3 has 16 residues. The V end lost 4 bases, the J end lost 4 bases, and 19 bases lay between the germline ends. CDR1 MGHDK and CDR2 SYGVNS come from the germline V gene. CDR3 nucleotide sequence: TGTGCCAGCAGTGGGGGATTCTCTACAGGGCGAGAGACCCAGTACTTC. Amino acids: CASSGGFSTGRETQYF.

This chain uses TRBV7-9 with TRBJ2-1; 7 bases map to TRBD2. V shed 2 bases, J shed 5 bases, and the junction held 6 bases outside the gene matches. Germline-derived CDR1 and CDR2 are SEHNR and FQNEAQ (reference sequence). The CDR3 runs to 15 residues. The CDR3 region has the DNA TGTGCCAGCAGCTTATGGACGGGGGGAGACAATGAGCAGTTCTTC. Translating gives CASSLWTGGDNEQFF.

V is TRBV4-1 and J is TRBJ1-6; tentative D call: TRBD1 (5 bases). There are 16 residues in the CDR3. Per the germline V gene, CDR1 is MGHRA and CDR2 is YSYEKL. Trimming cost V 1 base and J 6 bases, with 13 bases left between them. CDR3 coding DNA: TGCGCCAGCAGCCAAGTGATGGGGGTAGGTAATTCACCCCTCCACTTT. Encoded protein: CASSQVMGVGNSPLHF.

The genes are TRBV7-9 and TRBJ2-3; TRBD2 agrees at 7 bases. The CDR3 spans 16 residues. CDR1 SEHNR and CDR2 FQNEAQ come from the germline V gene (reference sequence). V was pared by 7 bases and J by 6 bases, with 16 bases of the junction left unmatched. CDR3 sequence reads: CASTLGSGLRSDTQYF. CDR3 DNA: TGTGCCAGCACCCTAGGATCGGGACTACGGAGCGATACGCAGTATTTT.

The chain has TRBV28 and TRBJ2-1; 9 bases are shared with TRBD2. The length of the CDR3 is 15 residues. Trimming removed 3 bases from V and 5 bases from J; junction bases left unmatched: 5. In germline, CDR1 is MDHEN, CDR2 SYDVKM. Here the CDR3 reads CASSFLAGQNNEQFF. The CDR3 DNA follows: TGTGCCAGCAGTTTTCTAGCGGGACAAAACAATGAGCAGTTCTTC.

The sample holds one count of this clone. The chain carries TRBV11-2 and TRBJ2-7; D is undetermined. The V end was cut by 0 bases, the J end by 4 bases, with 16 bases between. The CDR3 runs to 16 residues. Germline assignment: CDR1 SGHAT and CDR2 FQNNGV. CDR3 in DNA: TGTGCCAGCAGCTTAGATAAACAGACGTTGGGGTACGAGCAGTACTTC. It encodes CASSLDKQTLGYEQYF.